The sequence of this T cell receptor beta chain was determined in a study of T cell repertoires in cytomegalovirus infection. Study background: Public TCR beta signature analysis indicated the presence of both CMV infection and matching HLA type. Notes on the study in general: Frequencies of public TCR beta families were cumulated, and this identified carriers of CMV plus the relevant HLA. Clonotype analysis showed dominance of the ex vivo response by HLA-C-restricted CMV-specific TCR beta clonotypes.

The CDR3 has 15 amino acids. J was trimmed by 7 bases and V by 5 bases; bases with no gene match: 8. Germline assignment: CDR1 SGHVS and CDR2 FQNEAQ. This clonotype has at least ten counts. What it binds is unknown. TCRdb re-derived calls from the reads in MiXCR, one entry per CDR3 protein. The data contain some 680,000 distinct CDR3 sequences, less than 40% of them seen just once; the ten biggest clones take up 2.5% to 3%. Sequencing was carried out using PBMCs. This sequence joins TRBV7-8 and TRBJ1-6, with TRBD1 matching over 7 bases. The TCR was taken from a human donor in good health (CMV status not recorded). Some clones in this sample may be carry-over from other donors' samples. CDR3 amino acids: CASSGETGLNSPLHF. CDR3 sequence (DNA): TGTGCCAGCAGCGGAGAGACAGGGTTGAATTCACCCCTCCACTTT.